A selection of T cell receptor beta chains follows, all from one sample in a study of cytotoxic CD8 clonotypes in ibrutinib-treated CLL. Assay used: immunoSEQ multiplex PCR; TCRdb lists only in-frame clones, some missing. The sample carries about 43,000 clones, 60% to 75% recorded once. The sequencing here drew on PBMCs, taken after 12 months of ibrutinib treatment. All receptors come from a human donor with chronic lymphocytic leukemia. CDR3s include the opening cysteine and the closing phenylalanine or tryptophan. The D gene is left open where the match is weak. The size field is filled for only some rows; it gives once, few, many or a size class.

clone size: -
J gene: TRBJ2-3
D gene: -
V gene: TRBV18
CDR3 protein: CASSPQGSASTDTQYF
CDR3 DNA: TGTGCCAGCTCACCACAGGGGTCCGCTAGCACAGATACGCAGTATTTT

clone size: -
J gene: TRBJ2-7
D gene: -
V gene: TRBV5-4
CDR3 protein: CASSSWGRIYEQYF
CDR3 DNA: TGTGCCAGCAGCTCGTGGGGCAGGATCTACGAGCAGTACTTC

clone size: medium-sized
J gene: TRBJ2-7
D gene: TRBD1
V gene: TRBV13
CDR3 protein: CASRGTGEVYEQYF
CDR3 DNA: TGTGCCAGCAGAGGGACAGGGGAGGTTTACGAGCAGTACTTC

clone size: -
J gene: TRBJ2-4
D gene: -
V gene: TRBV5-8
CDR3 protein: CASSLAVASRKNIQYF
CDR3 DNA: TGTGCCAGCAGCTTGGCCGTCGCCAGCCGTAAGAACATTCAGTACTTC

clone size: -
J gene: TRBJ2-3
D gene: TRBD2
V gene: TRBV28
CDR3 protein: CASSLTSGGAWDTQYF
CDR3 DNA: TGTGCCAGCAGTTTAACTAGCGGGGGGGCGTGGGATACGCAGTATTTT

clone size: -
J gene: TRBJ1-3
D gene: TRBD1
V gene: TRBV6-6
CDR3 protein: CASNRGESGNTIYF
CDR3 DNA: TGTGCCAGCAACAGGGGAGAGTCTGGAAACACCATATATTTT

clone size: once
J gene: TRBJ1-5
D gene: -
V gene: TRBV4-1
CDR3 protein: CASSQVVSQPQHF
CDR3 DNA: TGCGCCAGCAGCCAGGTGGTAAGTCAGCCCCAGCATTTT

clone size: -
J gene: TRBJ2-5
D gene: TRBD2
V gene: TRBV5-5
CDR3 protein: CASSTTSGGALVETQYF
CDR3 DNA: TGTGCCAGCAGCACGACTAGCGGGGGGGCTTTGGTAGAGACCCAGTACTTC

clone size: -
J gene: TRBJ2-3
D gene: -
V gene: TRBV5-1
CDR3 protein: CASSLASGLTDTQYF
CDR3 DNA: TGCGCCAGCAGCTTGGCAAGCGGGCTCACAGATACGCAGTATTTT

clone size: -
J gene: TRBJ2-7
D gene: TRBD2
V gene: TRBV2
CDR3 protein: CASSLLADITYEQYF
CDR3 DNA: TGTGCCAGCAGTCTCCTAGCGGATATAACCTACGAGCAGTACTTC

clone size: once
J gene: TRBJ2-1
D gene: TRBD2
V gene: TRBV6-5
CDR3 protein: CASSLSTGGHNEQFF
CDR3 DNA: TGTGCCAGCAGTTTATCTACGGGGGGGCACAATGAGCAGTTCTTC

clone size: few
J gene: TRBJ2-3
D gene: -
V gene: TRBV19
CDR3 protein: CASSMVAGRRTDTQYF
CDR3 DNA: TGTGCCAGTAGTATGGTGGCAGGGCGACGCACAGATACGCAGTATTTT

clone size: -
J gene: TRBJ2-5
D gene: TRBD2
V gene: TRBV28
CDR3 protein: CASSLRLAAFQETQYF
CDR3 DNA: TGTGCCAGCAGTTTACGACTAGCGGCCTTCCAAGAGACCCAGTACTTC

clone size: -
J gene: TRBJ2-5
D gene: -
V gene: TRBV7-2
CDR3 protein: CASSLARDWRAETQYF
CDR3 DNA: TGTGCCAGCAGCTTAGCCCGAGACTGGCGAGCGGAGACCCAGTACTTC

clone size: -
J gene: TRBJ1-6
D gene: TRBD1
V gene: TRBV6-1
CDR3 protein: CASRVTGVYNSPLHF
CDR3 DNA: TGTGCCAGCCGTGTAACAGGGGTTTACAATTCACCCCTCCACTTT

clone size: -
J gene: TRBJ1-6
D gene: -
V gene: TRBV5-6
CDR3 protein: CASSLASSPLHF
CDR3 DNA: TGTGCCAGCAGCCTAGCTTCTTCACCCCTCCACTTT

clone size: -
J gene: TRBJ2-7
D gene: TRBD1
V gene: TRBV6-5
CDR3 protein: CASSWRTGPYEQYF
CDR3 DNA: TGTGCCAGCAGTTGGCGGACAGGCCCCTACGAGCAGTACTTC

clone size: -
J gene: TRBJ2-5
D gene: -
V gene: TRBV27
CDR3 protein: CASSLSAGGNSQETQYF
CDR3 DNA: TGTGCCAGCAGTTTATCGGCGGGCGGGAACAGCCAAGAGACCCAGTACTTC

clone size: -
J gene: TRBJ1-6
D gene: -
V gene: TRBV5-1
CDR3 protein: CASSFQAGERNSPLHF
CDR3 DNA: TGCGCCAGCAGCTTTCAGGCCGGGGAAAGGAATTCACCCCTCCACTTT

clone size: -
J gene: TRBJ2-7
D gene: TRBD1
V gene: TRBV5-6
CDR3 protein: CASSKGTGNYEQYF
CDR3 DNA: TGTGCCAGCAGTAAGGGGACAGGGAACTACGAGCAGTACTTC

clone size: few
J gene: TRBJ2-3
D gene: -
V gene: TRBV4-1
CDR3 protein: CASSRRLETDTQYF
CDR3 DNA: TGCGCCAGCAGCCGCAGACTAGAAACAGATACGCAGTATTTT

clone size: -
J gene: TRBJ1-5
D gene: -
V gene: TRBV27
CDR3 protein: CASRPLLWGGNQPQHF
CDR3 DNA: TGTGCCAGCCGCCCCCTACTTTGGGGCGGCAATCAGCCCCAGCATTTT

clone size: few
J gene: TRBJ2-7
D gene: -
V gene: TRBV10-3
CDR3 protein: CATGRTKTYEQYF
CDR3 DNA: TGTGCCACCGGAAGGACGAAAACCTACGAGCAGTACTTC

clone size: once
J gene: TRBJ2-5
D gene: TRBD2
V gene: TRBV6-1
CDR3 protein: CASSANAAGLAGVQETQYF
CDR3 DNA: TGTGCCAGCAGTGCTAACGCAGCCGGACTAGCGGGAGTCCAAGAGACCCAGTACTTC

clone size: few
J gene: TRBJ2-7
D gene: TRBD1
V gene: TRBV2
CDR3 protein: CASSEPGQGAYEQYF
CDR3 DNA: TGTGCCAGCAGCGAACCGGGACAGGGGGCCTACGAGCAGTACTTC

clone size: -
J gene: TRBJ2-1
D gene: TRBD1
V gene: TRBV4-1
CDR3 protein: CASSQGQGTQSNEQFF
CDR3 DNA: TGCGCCAGCAGCCAGGGACAGGGGACGCAATCCAATGAGCAGTTCTTC

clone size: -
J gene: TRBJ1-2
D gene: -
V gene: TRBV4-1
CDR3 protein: CASSRFRDANYGYTF
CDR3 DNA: TGCGCCAGCAGCCGATTCCGGGACGCAAACTATGGCTACACCTTC

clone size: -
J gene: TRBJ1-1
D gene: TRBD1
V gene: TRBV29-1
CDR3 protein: CSVGVTGGSEAFF
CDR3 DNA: TGCAGCGTTGGAGTAACAGGGGGCTCAGAAGCTTTCTTT

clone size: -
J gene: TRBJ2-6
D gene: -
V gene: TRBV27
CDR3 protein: CASSQRSAGANVLTF
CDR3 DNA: TGTGCCAGCAGTCAGAGATCAGCTGGGGCCAACGTCCTGACTTTC

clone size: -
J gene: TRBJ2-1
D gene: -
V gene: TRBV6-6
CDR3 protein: CASRGARRSYNEQFF
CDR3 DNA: TGTGCCAGCAGAGGGGCCCGGAGGTCCTACAATGAGCAGTTCTTC

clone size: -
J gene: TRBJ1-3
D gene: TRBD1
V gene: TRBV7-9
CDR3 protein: CASSFPRTGGNTIYF
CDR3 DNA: TGTGCCAGCAGTTTTCCCCGGACAGGGGGAAACACCATATATTTT

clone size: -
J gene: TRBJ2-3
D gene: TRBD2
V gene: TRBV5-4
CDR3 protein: CASSIKRGVRTDTQYF
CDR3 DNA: TGTGCCAGCAGCATAAAGCGGGGGGTCCGCACAGATACGCAGTATTTT

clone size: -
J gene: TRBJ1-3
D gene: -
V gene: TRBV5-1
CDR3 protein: CASSLQGSGNTIYF
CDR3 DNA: TGCGCCAGCAGCCTTCAGGGGTCAGGAAACACCATATATTTT

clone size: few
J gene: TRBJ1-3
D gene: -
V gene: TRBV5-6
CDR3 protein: CASSLVFSGNTIYF
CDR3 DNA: TGTGCCAGCAGCTTGGTCTTCTCTGGAAACACCATATATTTT

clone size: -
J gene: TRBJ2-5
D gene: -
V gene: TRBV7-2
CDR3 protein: CASSSYTRGETQYF
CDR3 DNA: TGTGCCAGCAGCTCATATACCCGAGGGGAGACCCAGTACTTC

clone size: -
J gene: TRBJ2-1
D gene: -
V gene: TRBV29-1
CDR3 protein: CSVAGLLSYNEQFF
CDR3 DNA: TGCAGCGTTGCGGGACTCCTATCCTACAATGAGCAGTTCTTC

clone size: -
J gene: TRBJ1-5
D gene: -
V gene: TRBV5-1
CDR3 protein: CASSLGGGDQPQHF
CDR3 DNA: TGCGCCAGCAGCTTGGGTGGGGGGGATCAGCCCCAGCATTTT

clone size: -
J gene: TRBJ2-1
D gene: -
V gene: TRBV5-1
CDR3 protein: CASTRPEHNEQFF
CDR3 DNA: TGCGCCAGCACCCGACCGGAACACAATGAGCAGTTCTTC

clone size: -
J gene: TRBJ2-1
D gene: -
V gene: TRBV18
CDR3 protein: CASSPAADPKNEQFF
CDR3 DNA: TGTGCCAGCTCACCTGCCGCGGACCCAAAGAATGAGCAGTTCTTC

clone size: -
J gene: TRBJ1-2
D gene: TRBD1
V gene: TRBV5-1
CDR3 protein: CASSPGPGQGNLRYGYTF
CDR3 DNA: TGCGCCAGCAGCCCGGGGCCGGGACAGGGGAATCTACGCTATGGCTACACCTTC

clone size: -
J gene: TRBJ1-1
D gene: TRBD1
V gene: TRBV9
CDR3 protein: CASSAGTDANTEAFF
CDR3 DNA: TGTGCCAGCAGCGCTGGGACAGATGCGAACACTGAAGCTTTCTTT

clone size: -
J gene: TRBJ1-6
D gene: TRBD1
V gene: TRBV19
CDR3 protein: CASRATGQGTNSPLHF
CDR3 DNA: TGTGCCAGTAGGGCGACGGGACAGGGGACAAATTCACCCCTCCACTTT

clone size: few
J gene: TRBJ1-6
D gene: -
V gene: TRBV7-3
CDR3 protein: CASGSGDSPLHF
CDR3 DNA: TGTGCCAGCGGTTCAGGGGATTCACCCCTCCACTTT

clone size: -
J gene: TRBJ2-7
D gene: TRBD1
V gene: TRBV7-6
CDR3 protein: CASSFGAGTDFYEQYF
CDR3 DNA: TGTGCCAGCAGCTTTGGAGCCGGGACAGACTTCTACGAGCAGTACTTC

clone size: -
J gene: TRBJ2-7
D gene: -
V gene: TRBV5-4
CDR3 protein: CASSLVGGGYEQYF
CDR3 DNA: TGTGCCAGCAGCTTGGTGGGGGGCGGGTACGAGCAGTACTTC